One and the same sample provided the 23 T cell receptor beta chains below, sequenced in a study of a mutant IDH1 vaccine in newly diagnosed glioma. Measured with immunoSEQ multiplex PCR; TCRdb has only the in-frame clones, and not every one. Of just under 70,000 clones in the sample, 84% were seen once. These TCRs' antigens remain unknown. Stated time point: week 35, safety follow-up. Vaccine doses each comprised 300 ug of mutant IDH1 20-mer peptide, with topical imiquimod. Material: PBMCs, obtained from a glioma patient whose treatment included an IDH1 peptide vaccine. The receptor source for this set is a man aged 18 to 35 with glioma.

This chain connects TRBV13 to TRBJ1-4; 8 positions agree with TRBD1. Trimming took 5 bases from V and 8 from J; bases not matched to a gene: 10. The germline gives CDR1 PRHDT, CDR2 FYEKMQ (reference sequence). The CDR3 runs to 15 residues. The CDR3 region has the DNA TGTGCCAGCAGCCAACTTAAGACAGGGGCAGAAAAACTGTTTTTT. Its protein is CASSQLKTGAEKLFF.

This clone was counted a few times. This chain links TRBV19 with TRBJ2-2, with 8 bases that match TRBD1. Germline loops: CDR1 LNHDA, CDR2 SQIVND (reference sequence). CDR3 length: 17 residues. The J segment lost 2 bases and the V segment lost 8 bases, leaving 13 bases of the junction unmatched. The CDR3: CASGWAGGHQNTGELFF. The CDR3 coding sequence is TGTGCCAGTGGATGGGCAGGGGGCCACCAAAACACCGGGGAGCTGTTTTTT.

V is TRBV29-1 and J is TRBJ2-7; the match to TRBD1 covers 9 bases. V shed 7 bases and J 1 base; nucleotides not matched to a gene: 5. The CDR3 covers 13 residues. Germline values: CDR1 SQVTM, CDR2 ANQGSEA. The CDR3 spells CSGTGQGSYEQYF. CDR3 nucleotides: TGCAGCGGTACGGGACAGGGATCCTACGAGCAGTACTTC.

V is TRBV4-2 and J is TRBJ2-2; no definite D call. The CDR3 is made up of 12 amino acids. From germline, CDR1 is LGHNA and CDR2 YNFKEQ. V dropped 4 bases and J dropped 6 bases, with 6 bases sitting between them. CDR3 DNA sequence: TGTGCCAGCAGCCGAAACCCCGGGGAGCTGTTTTTT. It translates to CASSRNPGELFF.

The chain is built from TRBV4-2 and TRBJ1-5; 8 nucleotides line up with TRBD1. Germline V gene lookup returns CDR1 LGHNA and CDR2 YNFKEQ. J lost 0 bases, V lost 4 bases, and 8 bases had no gene match. The CDR3 length is 17 residues. CDR3 amino acids: CASSPHQTGVSNQPQHF. The CDR3 DNA reads TGTGCCAGCAGCCCACACCAGACAGGGGTTAGCAATCAGCCCCAGCATTTT.

The V and J genes are TRBV9 and TRBJ2-1; D gene unclear. The CDR3 runs 15 residues. CDR1 and CDR2 from the germline V gene are SGDLS and YYNGEE. Trimming took off 0 bases at V and 2 bases at J, with 9 bases between the two ends. The CDR3 region is CASSVDPRAYNEQFF. For the CDR3, the DNA is TGTGCCAGCAGCGTAGACCCACGCGCCTACAATGAGCAGTTCTTC.

CDR3 in amino acids: CAWSMSRTGGEKLFF. The CDR3 nucleotides read TGTGCCTGGAGTATGAGTCGGACAGGGGGGGAAAAACTGTTTTTT. J is TRBJ1-4 and V is TRBV30, with 10 nucleotides matching TRBD1. CDR1 and CDR2 (germline): GTSNPN, SVGIG (reference sequence). The V and J ends lost 2 bases and 8 bases, in that order; junction bases with no gene match: 8. The CDR3 loop spans 15 amino acids. The full variable domain, with the rest looked up from reference TRBV30 and TRBJ1-4, is SQTIHQWPATLVQPVGSPLSLECTVEGTSNPNLYWYRQAAGRGLQLLFYSVGIGQISSEVPQNLSASRPQDRQFILSSKKLLLSDSGFYLCAWSMSRTGGEKLFFGSGTQLSVL.

The chain is built from TRBV19 and TRBJ2-7; D remains unclear. The ends were cut back, 6 bases at V and 6 bases at J, with 12 bases in the middle. Germline V gives CDR1 LNHDA, CDR2 SQIVND (reference sequence). This CDR3 is built from 12 residues. CDR3 DNA: TGTGCCAGTAGCTCGACCACTCTCGAGCAGTACTTC. It specifies CASSSTTLEQYF.

The chain carries TRBV7-6 and TRBJ2-2; no reliable D call. Looked up from germline, CDR1 is SGHVS and CDR2 is FNYEAQ. CDR3 length equals 13 residues. The V gene lost 5 bases and the J gene lost 0 bases, with 4 bases spanning the gap. The CDR3 loop reads CASSRANTGELFF. The CDR3 bases are TGTGCCAGCAGCAGAGCGAACACCGGGGAGCTGTTTTTT.

The J gene is TRBJ2-5, the V gene TRBV14, with D uncertain. The germline gives CDR1 SGHDN, CDR2 FVKESK. The CDR3 has 12 residues. V shed 0 bases and J shed 4 bases, with 3 bases lying between them. The CDR3 region has the DNA TGTGCCAGCAGCCAAGAGTTAGAGACCCAGTACTTC. It yields the protein CASSQELETQYF.

The gene calls are TRBV5-6 and TRBJ1-2; weak D call: TRBD1 (5 bases). V was cut by 3 bases and J by 3 bases, with 18 bases left in between. Germline CDR1 SGHDT, CDR2 YYEEEE. The CDR3 contains 16 residues. The CDR3 reads CASSWDLGRADYGYTF. CDR3 DNA sequence: TGTGCCAGCAGCTGGGATCTAGGCAGGGCCGACTATGGCTACACCTTC.

The chain employs TRBV5-1 and TRBJ1-1; D unclear. This CDR3 is 13 amino acids long. CDR1 is SGHRS and CDR2 is YFSETQ in the germline V gene. Trimming shortened V by 4 bases and J by 3 bases, and 10 bases separated the two germline ends. The CDR3 region is CASSRTGDTEAFF. Here the CDR3 DNA reads TGCGCCAGCAGCCGGACCGGGGACACTGAAGCTTTCTTT. The variable domain in full, with the rest retrieved from reference TRBV5-1 and TRBJ1-1, is KAGVTQTPRYLIKTRGQQVTLSCSPISGHRSVSWYQQTPGQGLQFLFEYFSETQRNKGNFPGRFSGRQFSNSRSEMNVSTLELGDSALYLCASSRTGDTEAFFGQGTRLTVV.

The chain has TRBV7-8 and TRBJ1-4, with D unclear. CDR3 length equals 16 residues. The germline gives CDR1 SGHVS, CDR2 FQNEAQ. Trimming cost V 0 bases and J 0 bases, with 8 bases left between them. CDR3 nucleotides: TGTGCCAGCAGCTTAGCTTCACGGTCAACTAATGAAAAACTGTTTTTT. It specifies CASSLASRSTNEKLFF.

The chain has TRBV27 and TRBJ1-1, with unresolved D. Per germline, CDR1 MNHEY and CDR2 SMNVEV (reference sequence). The CDR3 spans 13 residues. Trimming removed 3 bases at V and 1 base at J, with 6 bases between. The CDR3 spells CASSFITNTEAFF. Here the CDR3 DNA reads TGTGCCAGCAGTTTCATTACGAACACTGAAGCTTTCTTT.

Here the CDR3 reads CATSREGTAGEKLFF. The CDR3 DNA is TGTGCCACCAGCAGAGAAGGGACAGCAGGGGAAAAACTGTTTTTT. This chain links TRBV15 with TRBJ1-4, with 7 bases aligning to TRBD1. Looked up from germline, CDR1 is LNHNV and CDR2 is YYDKDF (reference sequence). The CDR3 runs 15 residues. V shed 0 bases, J shed 8 bases, and the junction held 6 bases outside the gene matches.

The CDR3 DNA follows: TGTGCCACCAGCCTAGGCGACAGGGTAGAGACCCAGTACTTC. Its translation: CATSLGDRVETQYF. V and J are TRBV15 and TRBJ2-5; 7 bases line up with TRBD1. The CDR3 contains 14 residues. Unmatched junction bases numbered 7, after V lost 5 bases and J lost 4 bases. In germline, CDR1 is LNHNV, CDR2 YYDKDF (reference sequence).

The chain uses TRBV7-3 and TRBJ2-1; 9 positions agree with TRBD1. CDR1 and CDR2 from the germline V gene are SGHTA and FQGTGA. CDR3 length: 16 amino acids. V lost 5 bases, J lost 3 bases, and 8 bases stayed unmatched. CDR3 DNA sequence: TGTGCCAGCAGCCCCACTCCGGGACAGGGCTACAATGAGCAGTTCTTC. It translates to CASSPTPGQGYNEQFF. The whole variable domain, filled in from reference TRBV7-3 and TRBJ2-1, reads GAGVSQTPSNKVTEKGKYVELRCDPISGHTALYWYRQSLGQGPEFLIYFQGTGAADDSGLPNDRFFAVRPEGSVSTLKIQRTERGDSAVYLCASSPTPGQGYNEQFFGPGTRLTVL.

The table lists this clone with a count of one. The CDR3: CAWSAQRVQRAQPQHF. CDR3 bases: TGTGCCTGGAGCGCCCAAAGGGTACAAAGGGCTCAGCCCCAGCATTTT. This chain links TRBV30 with TRBJ1-5; unclear D gene. Per the germline V gene, CDR1 is GTSNPN and CDR2 is SVGIG (reference sequence). The CDR3 extends over 16 amino acids. V lost 3 bases and J lost 6, with 21 bases in between.

The genes are TRBV6-1 and TRBJ1-1; D remains ambiguous. Trimming shortened V by 5 bases and J by 1 base, and 8 bases separated the two germline ends. Per germline, CDR1 MNHNS and CDR2 SASEGT. This CDR3 contains 13 residues. This CDR3 reads CASSPNRNTEAFF. The CDR3 nucleotides read TGTGCCAGCAGTCCGAACAGGAACACTGAAGCTTTCTTT.

The chain recombines TRBV5-1 with TRBJ1-1; D perhaps matches TRBD1 (5 bases). Germline V CDR1 and CDR2: SGHRS, YFSETQ. The CDR3 sequence is 15 residues long. Trimming stripped 1 base from V and 1 base from J, with 11 bases between. CDR3 nucleotide sequence: TGCGCCAGCAGCTTGCTCATCGGGGGGAACACTGAAGCTTTCTTT. As protein: CASSLLIGGNTEAFF.

V gene TRBV4-2 combines with J gene TRBJ2-5; 12 bases line up with TRBD2. J lost 4 bases, V lost 0 bases, and 6 bases had no gene match. Germline V gene lookup returns CDR1 LGHNA and CDR2 YNFKEQ. The CDR3 loop spans 17 amino acids. The CDR3 is CASSQDLKTSGGETQYF. The DNA for the CDR3 is TGTGCCAGCAGCCAAGATCTGAAGACTAGCGGGGGAGAGACCCAGTACTTC.

CDR3 in DNA: TGTGCCAGCTCACCGGGAGATACGCAGTATTTT. This sequence encodes CASSPGDTQYF. This rearrangement joins TRBV18 to TRBJ2-3, with D unresolved. CDR3 length: 11 amino acids. The V and J ends lost 3 bases and 5 bases respectively, with 3 bases between them. Germline CDR1 is KGHSH and CDR2 is LQKENI.

The chain recombines TRBV5-1 with TRBJ2-3; 11 nucleotides align to TRBD2. Per the germline V gene, CDR1 is SGHRS and CDR2 is YFSETQ. After removal of 4 bases from V and 3 bases from J, the junction contained 7 bases not matched to a gene. CDR3 length: 16 residues. The CDR3, as DNA: TGCGCCAGCAGCAGACTAGCGGGATATCAGACAGATACGCAGTATTTT. This encodes CASSRLAGYQTDTQYF.